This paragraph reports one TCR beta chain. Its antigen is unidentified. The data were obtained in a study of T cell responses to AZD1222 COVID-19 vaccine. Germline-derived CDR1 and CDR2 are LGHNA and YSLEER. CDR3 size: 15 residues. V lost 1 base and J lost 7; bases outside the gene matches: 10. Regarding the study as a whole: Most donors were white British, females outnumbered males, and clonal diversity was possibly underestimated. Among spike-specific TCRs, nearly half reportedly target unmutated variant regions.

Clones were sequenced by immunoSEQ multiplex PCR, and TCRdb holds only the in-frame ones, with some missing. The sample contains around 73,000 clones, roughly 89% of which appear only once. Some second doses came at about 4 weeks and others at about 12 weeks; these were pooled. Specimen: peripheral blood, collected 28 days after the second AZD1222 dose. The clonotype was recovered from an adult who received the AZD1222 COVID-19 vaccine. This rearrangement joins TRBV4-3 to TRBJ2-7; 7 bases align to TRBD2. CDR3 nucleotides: TGCGCCAGCAGCCAAGTAGGGAGCGGGATGGGGGAGCAGTACTTC. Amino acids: CASSQVGSGMGEQYF.